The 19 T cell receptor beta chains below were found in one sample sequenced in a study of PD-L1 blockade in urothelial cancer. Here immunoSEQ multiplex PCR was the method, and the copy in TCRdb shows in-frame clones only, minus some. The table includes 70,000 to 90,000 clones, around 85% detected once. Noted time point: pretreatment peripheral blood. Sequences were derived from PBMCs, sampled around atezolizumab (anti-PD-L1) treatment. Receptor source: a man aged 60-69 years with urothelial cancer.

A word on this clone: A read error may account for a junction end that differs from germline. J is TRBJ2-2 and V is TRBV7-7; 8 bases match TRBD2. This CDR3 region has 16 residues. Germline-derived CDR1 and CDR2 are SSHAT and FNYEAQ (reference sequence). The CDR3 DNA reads TGTGCTAGCAGCTCAACGGGACTAGGGAACACCGGGGAGCTGTTTTTT. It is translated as CASSSTGLGNTGELFF.

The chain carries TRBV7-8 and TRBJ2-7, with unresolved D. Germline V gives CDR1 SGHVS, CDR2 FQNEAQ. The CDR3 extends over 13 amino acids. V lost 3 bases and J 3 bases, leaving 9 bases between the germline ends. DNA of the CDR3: TGTGCCAGCAGCTTCGGCCAGGACTACGAGCAGTACTTC. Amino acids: CASSFGQDYEQYF.

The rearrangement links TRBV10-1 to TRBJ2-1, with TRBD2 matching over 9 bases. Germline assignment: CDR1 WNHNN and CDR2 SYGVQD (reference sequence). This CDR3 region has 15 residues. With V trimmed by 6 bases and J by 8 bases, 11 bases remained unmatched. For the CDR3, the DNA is TGCGCCAGCAGCCCGGCTAGCGGGATCGGGGATGAGCAGTTCTTC. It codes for CASSPASGIGDEQFF.

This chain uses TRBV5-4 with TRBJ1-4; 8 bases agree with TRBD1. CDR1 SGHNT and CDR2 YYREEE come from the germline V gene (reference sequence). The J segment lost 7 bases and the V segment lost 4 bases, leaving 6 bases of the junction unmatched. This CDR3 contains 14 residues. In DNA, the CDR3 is TGTGCCAGCAGCGGACAGGGTGTAGGTGAAAAACTGTTTTTT. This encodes CASSGQGVGEKLFF.

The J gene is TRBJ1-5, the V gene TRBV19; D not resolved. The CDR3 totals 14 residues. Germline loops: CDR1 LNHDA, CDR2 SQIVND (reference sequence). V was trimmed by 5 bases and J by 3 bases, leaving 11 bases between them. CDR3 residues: CASSPTGTNQPQHF. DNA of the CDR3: TGTGCCAGTAGTCCCACGGGAACCAATCAGCCCCAGCATTTT.

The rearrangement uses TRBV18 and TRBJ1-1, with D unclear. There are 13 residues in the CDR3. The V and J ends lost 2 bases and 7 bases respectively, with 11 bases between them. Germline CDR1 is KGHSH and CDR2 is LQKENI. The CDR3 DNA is TGTGCCAGCTCACCATCGGGTGGGTTTGAAGCTTTCTTT. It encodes CASSPSGGFEAFF. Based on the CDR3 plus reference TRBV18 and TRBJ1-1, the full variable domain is NAGVMQNPRHLVRRRGQEARLRCSPMKGHSHVYWYRQLPEEGLKFMVYLQKENIIDESGMPKERFSAEFPKEGPSILRIQQVVRGDSAAYFCASSPSGGFEAFFGQGTRLTVV.

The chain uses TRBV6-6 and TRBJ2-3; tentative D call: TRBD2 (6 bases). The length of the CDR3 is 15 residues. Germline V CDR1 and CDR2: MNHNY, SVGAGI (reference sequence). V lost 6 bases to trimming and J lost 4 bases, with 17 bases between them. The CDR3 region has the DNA TGTGCCAGCAGCCGCCTCCCCGGGGAGGCAGATACGCAGTATTTT. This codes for CASSRLPGEADTQYF.

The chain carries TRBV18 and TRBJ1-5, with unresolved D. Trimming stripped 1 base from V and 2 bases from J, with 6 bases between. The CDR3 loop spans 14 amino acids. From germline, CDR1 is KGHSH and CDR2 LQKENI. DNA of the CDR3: TGTGCCAGCTCACCACAGGAGCGCAATCAGCCCCAGCATTTT. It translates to CASSPQERNQPQHF.

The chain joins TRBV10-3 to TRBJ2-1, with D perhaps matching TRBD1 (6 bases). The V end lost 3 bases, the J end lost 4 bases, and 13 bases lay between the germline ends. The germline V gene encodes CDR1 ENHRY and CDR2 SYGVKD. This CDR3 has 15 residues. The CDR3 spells CAISEPRGGYNEQFF. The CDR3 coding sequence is TGTGCCATCAGTGAACCTAGAGGGGGATACAATGAGCAGTTCTTC.

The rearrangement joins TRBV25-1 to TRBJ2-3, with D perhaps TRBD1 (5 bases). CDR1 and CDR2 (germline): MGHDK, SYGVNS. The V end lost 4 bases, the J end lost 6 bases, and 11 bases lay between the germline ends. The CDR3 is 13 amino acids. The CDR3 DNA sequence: TGTGCCAGCAGTGTCAGGGTTGGGGATACGCAGTATTTT. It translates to CASSVRVGDTQYF.

The CDR3 is CASSSDGNTDTQYF. CDR3 nucleotide sequence: TGTGCCAGCAGCTCGGACGGGAACACAGATACGCAGTATTTT. The chain uses TRBV6-5 and TRBJ2-3; D perhaps matches TRBD2 (5 bases). CDR3 size: 14 residues. CDR1 MNHEY and CDR2 SVGAGI come from the germline V gene. V shed 6 bases and J shed 2 bases, with 12 bases lying between them.

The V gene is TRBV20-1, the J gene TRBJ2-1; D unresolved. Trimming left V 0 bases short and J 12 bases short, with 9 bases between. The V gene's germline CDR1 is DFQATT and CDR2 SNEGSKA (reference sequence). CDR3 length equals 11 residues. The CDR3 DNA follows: TGCAGTGCTAGAGATTCGGTTGGGCAGTTCTTC. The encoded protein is CSARDSVGQFF.

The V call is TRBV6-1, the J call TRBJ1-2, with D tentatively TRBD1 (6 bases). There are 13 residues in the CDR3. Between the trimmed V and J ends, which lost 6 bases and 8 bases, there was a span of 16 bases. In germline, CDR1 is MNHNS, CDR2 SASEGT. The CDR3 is CASSSGTIEGYTF. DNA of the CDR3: TGTGCCAGCAGCTCCGGGACAATTGAAGGCTACACCTTC.

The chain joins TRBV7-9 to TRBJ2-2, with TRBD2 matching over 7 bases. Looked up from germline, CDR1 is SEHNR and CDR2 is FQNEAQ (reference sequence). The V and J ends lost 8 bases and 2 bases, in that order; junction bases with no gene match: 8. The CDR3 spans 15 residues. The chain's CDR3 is CASRQGGGNTGELFF. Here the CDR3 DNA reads TGTGCCAGCCGCCAAGGCGGGGGAAACACCGGGGAGCTGTTTTTT.

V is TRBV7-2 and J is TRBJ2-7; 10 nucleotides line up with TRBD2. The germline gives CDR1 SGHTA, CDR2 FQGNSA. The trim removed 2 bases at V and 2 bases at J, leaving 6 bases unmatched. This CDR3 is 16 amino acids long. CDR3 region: CASSLTVAGGPYEQYF. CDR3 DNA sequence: TGTGCCAGCAGCTTAACGGTAGCGGGAGGACCCTACGAGCAGTACTTC. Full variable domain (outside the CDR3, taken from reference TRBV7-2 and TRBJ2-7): GAGVSQSPSNKVTEKGKDVELRCDPISGHTALYWYRQSLGQGLEFLIYFQGNSAPDKSGLPSDRFSAERTGGSVSTLTIQRTQQEDSAVYLCASSLTVAGGPYEQYFGPGTRLTVT.

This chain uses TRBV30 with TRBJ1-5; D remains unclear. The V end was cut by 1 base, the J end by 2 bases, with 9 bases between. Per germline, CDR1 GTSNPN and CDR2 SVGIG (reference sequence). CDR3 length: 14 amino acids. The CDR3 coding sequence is TGTGCCTGGAGTGGCGTATTTGGCAATCAGCCCCAGCATTTT. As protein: CAWSGVFGNQPQHF.

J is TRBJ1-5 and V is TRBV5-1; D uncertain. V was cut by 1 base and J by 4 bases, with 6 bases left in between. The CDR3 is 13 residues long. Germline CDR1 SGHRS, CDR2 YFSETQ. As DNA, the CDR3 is TGCGCCAGCAGCTTGTCTTATAATCAGCCCCAGCATTTT. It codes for CASSLSYNQPQHF.

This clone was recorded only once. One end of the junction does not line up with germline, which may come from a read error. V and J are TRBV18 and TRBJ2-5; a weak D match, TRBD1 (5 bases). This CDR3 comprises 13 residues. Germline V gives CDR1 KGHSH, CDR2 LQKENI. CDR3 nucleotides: TGTGCCAGCTTACCAGGGCTTGAAGAGACCCAGTACTTC. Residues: CASLPGLEETQYF.

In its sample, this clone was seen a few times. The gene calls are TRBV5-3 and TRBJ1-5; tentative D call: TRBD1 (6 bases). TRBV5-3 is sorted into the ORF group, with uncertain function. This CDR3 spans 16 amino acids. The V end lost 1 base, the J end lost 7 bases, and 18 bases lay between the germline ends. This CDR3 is CARSLKGHWRRQPQHF. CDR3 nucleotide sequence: TGTGCCAGAAGCTTGAAGGGACATTGGAGAAGGCAGCCCCAGCATTTT.